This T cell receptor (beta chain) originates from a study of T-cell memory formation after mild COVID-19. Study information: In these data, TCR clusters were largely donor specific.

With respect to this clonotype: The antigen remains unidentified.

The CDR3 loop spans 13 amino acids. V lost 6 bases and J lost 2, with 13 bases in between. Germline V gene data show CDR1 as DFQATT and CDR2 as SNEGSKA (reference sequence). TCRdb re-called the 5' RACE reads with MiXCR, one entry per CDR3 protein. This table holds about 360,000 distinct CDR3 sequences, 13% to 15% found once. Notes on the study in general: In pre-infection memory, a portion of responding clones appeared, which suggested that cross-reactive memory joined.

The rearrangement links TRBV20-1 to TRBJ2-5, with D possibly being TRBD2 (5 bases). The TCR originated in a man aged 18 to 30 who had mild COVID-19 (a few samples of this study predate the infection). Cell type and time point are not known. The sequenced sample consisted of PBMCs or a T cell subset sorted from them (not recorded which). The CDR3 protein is CSALGRTQETQYF. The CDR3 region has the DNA TGCAGTGCCCTCGGACGGACTCAAGAGACCCAGTACTTC.